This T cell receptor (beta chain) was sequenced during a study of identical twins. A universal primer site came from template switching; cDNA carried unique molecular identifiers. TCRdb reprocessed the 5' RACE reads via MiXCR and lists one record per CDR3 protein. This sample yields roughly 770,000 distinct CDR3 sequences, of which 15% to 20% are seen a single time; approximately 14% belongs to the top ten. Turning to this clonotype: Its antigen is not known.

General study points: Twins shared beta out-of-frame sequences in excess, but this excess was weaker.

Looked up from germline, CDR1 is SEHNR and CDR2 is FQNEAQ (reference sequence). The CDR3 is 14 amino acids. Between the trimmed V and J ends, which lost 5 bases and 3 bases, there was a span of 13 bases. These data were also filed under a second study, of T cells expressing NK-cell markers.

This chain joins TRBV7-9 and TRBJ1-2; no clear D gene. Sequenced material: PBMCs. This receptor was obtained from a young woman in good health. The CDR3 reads CASSPPLVYYGYTF. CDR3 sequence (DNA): TGTGCCAGCAGCCCGCCGTTGGTCTACTATGGCTACACCTTC.